One sample yielded the 6 T cell receptor beta chains listed below, sequenced in a study of shared clonotypes between healthy human individuals. The table came from immunoSEQ multiplex PCR; TCRdb's copy has only in-frame clones and leaves some out. The table records roughly 2.2 million clones, approximately 95% of them present only once. What was sequenced was naive CD4+ T cells from PBMCs. Subset in this sample: CD45RA+ positively selected. The receptors stem from a young man in good health. Some clones in this sample may be carry-over from other donors' samples.

The chain joins TRBV5-1 to TRBJ1-2, with 8 bases lining up with TRBD1. The J segment lost 8 bases and the V segment lost 0 bases, leaving 9 bases of the junction unmatched. The CDR3 loop spans 15 amino acids. From germline, CDR1 is SGHRS and CDR2 YFSETQ. CDR3 residues: CASSLDSQGAGGYTF. DNA for the CDR3: TGCGCCAGCAGCTTGGATTCCCAGGGGGCAGGAGGCTACACCTTC.

CDR3 in amino acids: CASSQGSYEQYF. In DNA, the CDR3 is TGCGCCAGCAGCCAGGGCTCCTACGAGCAGTACTTC. The chain combines TRBV5-1 with TRBJ2-7, with D perhaps matching TRBD1 (5 bases). The CDR3 length is 12 residues. Trimming pared 4 bases from V and 0 bases from J, leaving 5 bases between. Germline V lookup: CDR1 SGHRS, CDR2 YFSETQ.

The chain has TRBV27 and TRBJ1-4, with D possibly being TRBD1 (5 bases). CDR3 length equals 15 residues. The germline V gene has CDR1 MNHEY and CDR2 SMNVEV (reference sequence). Between the trimmed V and J ends, which lost 6 bases and 8 bases, there was a span of 19 bases. CDR3 bases: TGTGCCAGCAGGAAGGGGCGGCAGGGCGGGGAAAAACTGTTTTTT. This encodes CASRKGRQGGEKLFF.

The table lists this clone with a count of one. The rearrangement links TRBV28 to TRBJ2-1; the D gene is possibly TRBD2 (6 bases). The CDR3 totals 17 residues. V gave up 6 bases and J gave up 8 bases, with 26 bases separating them. Germline values: CDR1 MDHEN, CDR2 SYDVKM. This CDR3 reads CASRTLSWEAPQDEQFF. CDR3 in DNA: TGTGCCAGCAGGACTCTATCCTGGGAGGCCCCCCAGGATGAGCAGTTCTTC.

This rearrangement joins TRBV11-2 to TRBJ2-1; D call uncertain. Germline V gene lookup returns CDR1 SGHAT and CDR2 FQNNGV. The CDR3 consists of 14 residues. With 4 bases removed from V and 0 bases from J, the gap between germline ends came to 7 bases. DNA of the CDR3: TGTGCCAGCAGCTCCTTAAGCTCCTACAATGAGCAGTTCTTC. Amino acid sequence: CASSSLSSYNEQFF.

This chain joins TRBV2 and TRBJ1-1, with D unresolved. V dropped 11 bases and J dropped 5 bases, with 18 bases sitting between them. The CDR3 contains 13 residues. Germline values: CDR1 SNHLY, CDR2 FYNNEI. The CDR3 nucleotides are TGTGCCTCCACTACGGTGGCGGGGACTGAAGCTTTCTTT. It is translated as CASTTVAGTEAFF.